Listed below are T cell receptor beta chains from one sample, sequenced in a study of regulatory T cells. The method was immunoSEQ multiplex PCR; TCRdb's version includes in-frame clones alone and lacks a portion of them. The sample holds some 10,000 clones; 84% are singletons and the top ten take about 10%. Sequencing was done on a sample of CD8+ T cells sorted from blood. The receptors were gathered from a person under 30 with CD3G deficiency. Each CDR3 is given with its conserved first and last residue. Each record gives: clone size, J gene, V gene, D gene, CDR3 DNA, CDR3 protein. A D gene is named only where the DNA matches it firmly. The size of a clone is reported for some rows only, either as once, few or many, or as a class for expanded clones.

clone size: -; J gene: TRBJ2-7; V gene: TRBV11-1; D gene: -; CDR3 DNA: TGTGCCAGCAGCTTAGCAGAACATCACGAGCAGTACTTC; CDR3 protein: CASSLAEHHEQYF
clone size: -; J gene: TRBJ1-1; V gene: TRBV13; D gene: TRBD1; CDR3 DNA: TGTGCCAGCACCAAAACTACAGGGGACGAAGCTTTCTTT; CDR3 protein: CASTKTTGDEAFF
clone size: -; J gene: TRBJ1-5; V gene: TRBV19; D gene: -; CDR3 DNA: TGTGCCAGTAGTACGACAGCAAATCAGCCCCAGCATTTT; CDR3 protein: CASSTTANQPQHF
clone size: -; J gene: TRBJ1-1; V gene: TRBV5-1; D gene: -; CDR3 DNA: TGCGCCAGCAGCTTGGAAGGTTTTGGCACTGAAGCTTTCTTT; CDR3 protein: CASSLEGFGTEAFF
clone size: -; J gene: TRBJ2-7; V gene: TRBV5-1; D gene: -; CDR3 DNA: TGCGCCAGCAGCTTGGGGGATTATAACTACGAGCAGTACTTC; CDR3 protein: CASSLGDYNYEQYF
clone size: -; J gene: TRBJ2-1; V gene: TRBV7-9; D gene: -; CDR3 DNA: TGTGCCAGCAGCTCCGACCGGAGGGAGAATGAGCAGTTCTTC; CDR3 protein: CASSSDRRENEQFF
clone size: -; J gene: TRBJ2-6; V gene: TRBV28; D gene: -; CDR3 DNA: TGTGCCAGCAGCCCTAGATTTCGCGCGTCCTCTGGGGCCAACGTCCTGACTTTC; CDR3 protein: CASSPRFRASSGANVLTF
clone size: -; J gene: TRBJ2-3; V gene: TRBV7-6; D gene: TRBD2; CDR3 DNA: TGTGCCAGCAGCTTAGCGCCGGGGGGGAGCACAGATACGCAGTATTTT; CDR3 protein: CASSLAPGGSTDTQYF
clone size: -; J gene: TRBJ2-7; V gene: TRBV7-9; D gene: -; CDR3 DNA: TGTGCCAGCAGCCAAGCGTCAGTCCGGGGTCGTTTGTACTTC; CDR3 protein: CASSQASVRGRLYF
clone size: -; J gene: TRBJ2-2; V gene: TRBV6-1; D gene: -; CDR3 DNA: TGTGCCAGCAGTGAAGCTTGGGGGCGCCGTACCGGGGAGCTGTTTTTT; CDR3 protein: CASSEAWGRRTGELFF
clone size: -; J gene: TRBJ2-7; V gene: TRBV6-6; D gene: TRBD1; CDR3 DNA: TGTGCCAGCAGCTGGGGACAGGGCTACGAGCAGTACTTC; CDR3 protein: CASSWGQGYEQYF
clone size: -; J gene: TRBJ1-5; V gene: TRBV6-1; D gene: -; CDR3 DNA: TGTGCCAGCGGAGCTATAGGGCCCAATCAGCCCCAGCATTTT; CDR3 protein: CASGAIGPNQPQHF
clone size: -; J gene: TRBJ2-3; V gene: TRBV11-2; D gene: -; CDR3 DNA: TGTGCCAGCAGCTTAGGGGCGGCCTTCACAGATACGCAGTATTTT; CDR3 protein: CASSLGAAFTDTQYF
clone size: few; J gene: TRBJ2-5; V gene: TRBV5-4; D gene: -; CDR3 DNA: TGTGCGCGGAACGGGGACGGACAAGAGACCCAGTACTTC; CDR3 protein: CARNGDGQETQYF
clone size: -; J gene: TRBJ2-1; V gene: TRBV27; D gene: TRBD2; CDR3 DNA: TGTGCCAGCAGTTTATGGGAGGGCAATGAGCAGTTCTTC; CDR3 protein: CASSLWEGNEQFF
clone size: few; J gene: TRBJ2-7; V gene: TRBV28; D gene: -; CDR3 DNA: TGTGCCAGCAGTGACCCCACGGGGTCCAACTCCTACGAGCAGTACTTC; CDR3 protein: CASSDPTGSNSYEQYF
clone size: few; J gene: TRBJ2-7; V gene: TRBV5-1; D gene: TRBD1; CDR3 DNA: TGCGCCAGCAGCTTGGGGGACAGGGGGCCCTACGAGCAGTACTTC; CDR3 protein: CASSLGDRGPYEQYF
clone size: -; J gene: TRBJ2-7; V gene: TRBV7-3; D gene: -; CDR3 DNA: TGTGCCAGCAGCTTAGTCGGTGGTAACTACGAGCAGTACTTC; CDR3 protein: CASSLVGGNYEQYF
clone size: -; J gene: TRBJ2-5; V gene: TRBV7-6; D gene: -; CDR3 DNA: TGTGCCAGCAGCTTAGGTTCGGGGGCAGGGGAGACCCAGTACTTC; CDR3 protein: CASSLGSGAGETQYF
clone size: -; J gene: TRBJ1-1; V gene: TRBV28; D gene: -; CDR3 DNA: TGTGCCAGCAGTTTATTTACGGGACCCACTGAAGCTTTCTTT; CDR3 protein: CASSLFTGPTEAFF
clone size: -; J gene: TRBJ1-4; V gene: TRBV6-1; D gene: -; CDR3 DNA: TGTGCCAGCAGTCGTTGGGGTGAAAAACTGTTTTTT; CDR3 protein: CASSRWGEKLFF
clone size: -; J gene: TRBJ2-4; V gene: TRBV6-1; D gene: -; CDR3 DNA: TGTGCCAGCAGTGAAGCTGAGGGGGGTAGAGTAGCAGCCACCGAACCGAGCATTCAGTACTTC; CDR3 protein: CASSEAEGGRVAATEPSIQYF
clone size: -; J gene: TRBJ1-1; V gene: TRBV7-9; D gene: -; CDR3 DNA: TGTGCCAGCAGCCCGGGACCGCTGAACACTGAAGCTTTCTTT; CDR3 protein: CASSPGPLNTEAFF
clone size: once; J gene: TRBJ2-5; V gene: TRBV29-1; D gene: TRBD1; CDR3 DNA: TGCAGCGTTGAAGATTGTGACAGGGGAAGGGAGACCCAGTACTTC; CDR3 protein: CSVEDCDRGRETQYF
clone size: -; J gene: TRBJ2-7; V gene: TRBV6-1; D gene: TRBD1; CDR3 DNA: TGTGCCAGCAGTGGGGGACAGGGCCTTAGGGAGCAGTACTTC; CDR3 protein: CASSGGQGLREQYF
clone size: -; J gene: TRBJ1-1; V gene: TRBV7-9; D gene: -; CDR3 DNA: TGTGCCAGCAGCCCAGGAGGGGGTGAAGCTTTCTTT; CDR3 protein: CASSPGGGEAFF
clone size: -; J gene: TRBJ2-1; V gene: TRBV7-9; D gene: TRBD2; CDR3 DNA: TGTGCCACCAGCGGGAGGGGCGACAATGAGCAGTTCTTC; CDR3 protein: CATSGRGDNEQFF
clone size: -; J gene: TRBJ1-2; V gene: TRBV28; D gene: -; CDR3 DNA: TGTGCCAGCAGTGCGGACACTCCTAACTATGGCTACACCTTC; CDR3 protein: CASSADTPNYGYTF
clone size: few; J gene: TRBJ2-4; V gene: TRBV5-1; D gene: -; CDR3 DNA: TGCGCCAGCAGCTTGACACAAAACATTCAGTACTTC; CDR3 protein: CASSLTQNIQYF